The clone carrying this T cell receptor (beta chain) was found many times. What it binds is unknown. The data originate from a study of blood T cells in healthy people across ages. Findings and caveats of the study: The authors considered diversity estimates from one million T cells to be underestimates. Getting older went along with TCR beta diversity per million T cells dropping roughly linearly. More naive CD4+ cells and higher diversity were found in long-lived than in aged donors.

V lost 5 bases to trimming and J lost 4 bases, with 14 bases between them. Looked up from germline, CDR1 is MDHEN and CDR2 is SYDVKM. The CDR3 is 14 amino acids. A second PCR of about 7 to 11 cycles used a sample-barcoded 5' primer and a J-beta primer mix. Each CDR3 protein gets one entry after TCRdb re-called the 5' RACE reads with MiXCR. The sample yields hundreds of thousands of distinct CDR3 sequences, approximately 30% seen once. This sequence joins TRBV28 and TRBJ1-2; D call uncertain. The sequence was obtained from a woman over 75 in good health. The sequencing input was blood. The CDR3 protein is CASSPIWVSYGYTF. CDR3 bases: TGTGCCAGCAGTCCTATCTGGGTCAGCTATGGCTACACCTTC.